The 21 T cell receptor beta chains in this list originate from one sample, sequenced in a study of T cells in Graves' hyperthyroidism and ophthalmopathy. The investigators amplified TCR beta CDR3 regions from RNA transcripts. In the first-round RT-PCR of the TCR CDR3, the HTBI primer set was used. Using its own MiXCR run on the multiplex PCR reads, TCRdb lists one record per CDR3 protein. The sample carries fewer than 400,000 distinct CDR3 sequences, around a quarter recorded once. The sequencing input was blood. The receptors originated from a man in his fifties with Graves' hyperthyroidism.

In this sample, this clonotype turned up a few times. The chain combines TRBV5-1 with TRBJ1-2, with D uncertain. This CDR3 has 13 residues. Per germline, CDR1 SGHRS and CDR2 YFSETQ. Deletions cut 2 bases from V and 3 bases from J, with 8 bases between. CDR3 bases: TGCGCCAGCAGCTTCGGCCACCACTATGGCTACACCTTC. Its translation: CASSFGHHYGYTF. Full variable domain (rest looked up from reference TRBV5-1 and TRBJ1-2): KAGVTQTPRYLIKTRGQQVTLSCSPISGHRSVSWYQQTPGQGLQFLFEYFSETQRNKGNFPGRFSGRQFSNSRSEMNVSTLELGDSALYLCASSFGHHYGYTFGSGTRLTVV.

This clonotype came up a few times. The chain couples TRBV4-1 to TRBJ1-1; 8 nucleotides line up with TRBD1. The CDR3 spans 15 residues. CDR1 is MGHRA and CDR2 is YSYEKL in the germline V gene. V was pared by 0 bases and J by 3 bases, with 3 bases of the junction left unmatched. The CDR3 sequence: CASSQESDRDTEAFF. The CDR3 DNA follows: TGCGCCAGCAGCCAAGAATCGGACAGGGACACTGAAGCTTTCTTT.

The CDR3 loop is CASSLFLTGDNQPQHF. DNA of the CDR3: TGTGCCAGCAGCTTATTTTTGACAGGGGACAATCAGCCCCAGCATTTT. V is TRBV7-8 and J is TRBJ1-5; 8 bases match TRBD1. CDR3 size: 16 residues. Germline-derived CDR1 and CDR2 are SGHVS and FQNEAQ. V shed 2 bases, J shed 3 bases, and the junction held 6 bases outside the gene matches.

The genes are TRBV10-2 and TRBJ2-3; TRBD2 might be the D (6 bases). The CDR3 extends over 12 amino acids. The V and J ends lost 7 bases and 11 bases respectively, with 16 bases between them. CDR1 and CDR2 from the germline V gene are WSHSY and SAAADI. This chain's CDR3 is CASTPGDRGQYF. CDR3 sequence (DNA): TGCGCCAGCACCCCGGGGGATAGGGGGCAGTATTTT.

This sequence joins TRBV3-1 and TRBJ1-5; weak D call: TRBD1 (6 bases). Germline CDR1 is LGHDT and CDR2 is YNNKEL (reference sequence). V lost 1 base, J lost 0 bases, and 13 bases lay in between. This CDR3 is 17 amino acids long. CDR3 nucleotides: TGTGCCAGCAGCCAAGCACAGGGATTGGGTAGCAATCAGCCCCAGCATTTT. This encodes CASSQAQGLGSNQPQHF.

This clonotype was counted a few times. This chain uses TRBV6-5 with TRBJ2-5; D not certain. The V and J ends lost 0 bases and 1 base respectively, with 12 bases between them. The CDR3 consists of 16 residues. Germline loops: CDR1 MNHEY, CDR2 SVGAGI. CDR3 nucleotide sequence: TGTGCCAGCAGTTACTCGAAGAGCCGGTCCCAAGAGACCCAGTACTTC. It codes for CASSYSKSRSQETQYF.

The V and J genes are TRBV28 and TRBJ1-2, with TRBD1 matching over 10 bases. Germline CDR1 reads MDHEN; CDR2 reads SYDVKM. This CDR3 has 12 amino acids. The ends lost 8 bases at V and 11 bases at J; junction bases unmatched: 8. The CDR3 DNA follows: TGTGCCAGCGGGGGACAGGGGCTACTATACACCTTC. Amino acids: CASGGQGLLYTF.

The chain uses TRBV5-1 and TRBJ2-1; weak D call: TRBD2 (5 bases). V lost 5 bases to trimming and J lost 4 bases, with 16 bases between them. Germline loops: CDR1 SGHRS, CDR2 YFSETQ. The CDR3 extends over 15 amino acids. The CDR3 region is CASSPATRDYNEQFF. For the CDR3, the DNA is TGCGCCAGCAGTCCTGCCACTAGGGATTACAATGAGCAGTTCTTC.

In its sample, this clonotype was seen a few times. The V and J genes are TRBV20-1 and TRBJ1-2, with 7 bases fitting TRBD1. In germline, CDR1 is DFQATT, CDR2 SNEGSKA (reference sequence). The CDR3 is made up of 11 amino acids. The CDR3 DNA follows: TGCAGCGCGAGGGCAGGGGGTGGCTACACCTTC. Translation gives CSARAGGGYTF.

This chain uses TRBV19 with TRBJ2-5; 10 nucleotides align to TRBD2. The CDR3 covers 15 residues. Germline CDR1 is LNHDA and CDR2 is SQIVND (reference sequence). The J segment lost 6 bases and the V segment lost 5 bases, leaving 9 bases of the junction unmatched. DNA for the CDR3: TGTGCCAGTAGTTCCCAGCGGGGGGGAGTACAGACCCAGTACTTC. Its translation is CASSSQRGGVQTQYF. Supplemented by reference TRBV19 and TRBJ2-5, the full variable domain reads DGGITQSPKYLFRKEGQNVTLSCEQNLNHDAMYWYRQDPGQGLRLIYYSQIVNDFQKGDIAEGYSVSREKKESFPLTVTSAQKNPTAFYLCASSSQRGGVQTQYFGPGTRLLVL.

Ten or more counts support this clonotype. J is TRBJ1-1 and V is TRBV30; possible D gene TRBD1, 6 bases. CDR1 and CDR2 (germline): GTSNPN, SVGIG (reference sequence). The V end was cut by 4 bases, the J end by 10 bases, with 25 bases between. This CDR3 is built from 15 residues. CDR3 DNA: TGTGCCTGGATCGTGGGGGGACATTATGCGCCGGGAGCTTTCTTT. As protein: CAWIVGGHYAPGAFF.

The sample holds many counts of this clonotype. The chain links TRBV28 to TRBJ2-3, with D possibly called TRBD1 or TRBD2 (5 bases each). The V gene lost 3 bases and the J gene lost 1 base, with 11 bases spanning the gap. The V gene's germline CDR1 is MDHEN and CDR2 SYDVKM. The CDR3 extends over 15 amino acids. This CDR3 is CASSFPRDRTDTQYF. The CDR3 nucleotides read TGTGCCAGCAGTTTTCCCCGGGACCGCACAGATACGCAGTATTTT. Full variable domain (rest looked up from reference TRBV28 and TRBJ2-3): DVKVTQSSRYLVKRTGEKVFLECVQDMDHENMFWYRQDPGLGLRLIYFSYDVKMKEKGDIPEGYSVSREKKERFSLILESASTNQTSMYLCASSFPRDRTDTQYFGPGTRLTVL.

This clonotype was observed a few times. The V and J genes are TRBV6-1 and TRBJ2-3; TRBD2 matches 10 bases. CDR3 length: 16 amino acids. The V segment lost 4 bases and the J segment 2 bases; nucleotides outside the gene matches: 6. Germline V gene sequence: CDR1 MNHNS, CDR2 SASEGT. CDR3 loop: CASSGVTSGSTDTQYF. DNA of the CDR3: TGTGCCAGCAGTGGCGTGACTAGCGGGTCCACAGATACGCAGTATTTT.

This clonotype occurred a few times. The V and J genes are TRBV7-3 and TRBJ2-1, with 11 bases matching TRBD2. Germline CDR1 SGHTA, CDR2 FQGTGA. The trim removed 6 bases at V and 6 bases at J, leaving 7 bases unmatched. This CDR3 region has 15 residues. The DNA of the CDR3 is TGTGCCAGCAGTTCACTAGCGGGAGCCCTCAATGAGCAGTTCTTC. Its translation is CASSSLAGALNEQFF.

The chain carries TRBV12-3 or TRBV12-4 and TRBJ1-5; D call uncertain. V lost 7 bases, J lost 2 bases, and 12 bases lay in between. There are 14 residues in the CDR3. CDR3 loop: CASKLSLGNQPQHF. In DNA, the CDR3 is TGTGCCAGCAAGTTATCGCTGGGCAATCAGCCCCAGCATTTT.

The genes are TRBV6-2 or TRBV6-3 and TRBJ2-7; D call uncertain. The CDR3 is 15 residues long. The V gene's germline CDR1 is MNHEY and CDR2 SVGEGT. V lost 0 bases to trimming and J lost 4 bases, with 13 bases between them. The CDR3 sequence: CASSYSASREYEQYF. The CDR3 DNA sequence: TGTGCCAGCAGTTACTCGGCTAGTCGCGAATACGAGCAGTACTTC.

The CDR3 is CASRGTVSGANVLTF. The CDR3 coding sequence is TGTGCCAGTAGAGGGACAGTTTCTGGGGCCAACGTCCTGACTTTC. The V gene is TRBV19, the J gene TRBJ2-6; TRBD1 matches 7 bases. CDR3 size: 15 residues. J gave up 1 base and V 6 bases, and 3 bases lay outside the gene matches. CDR1 LNHDA and CDR2 SQIVND come from the germline V gene (reference sequence).

Turning to this clonotype: Given a much more abundant clone one base away, this may be a read error. This rearrangement joins TRBV12-3 or TRBV12-4 to TRBJ2-3; D remains ambiguous. The CDR3 covers 16 residues. V shed 7 bases and J shed 3 bases, with 20 bases lying between them. In nucleotides, the CDR3 is TGTGCCAGCACCCCGGGTAGCACTCCGACAACAGATACGCAGTATTTT. The encoded protein is CASTPGSTPTTDTQYF.

This clonotype was seen a handful of times. The chain joins TRBV20-1 to TRBJ2-1; TRBD2 agrees at 9 bases. Germline CDR1 DFQATT, CDR2 SNEGSKA (reference sequence). The CDR3 length is 14 residues. With V trimmed by 3 bases and J by 9 bases, 9 bases remained unmatched. The DNA for the CDR3 is TGCAGTGCTAGTGGCGGGAGGGCCTCTGGTGAGCAGTTCTTC. Its protein is CSASGGRASGEQFF.

This clonotype was counted between two and nine times. The chain joins TRBV3-1 to TRBJ2-5; 7 nucleotides agree with TRBD2. Trimming at V came to 1 base and at J to 5 bases, leaving 7 bases not matched to a gene. Germline lookup yields CDR1 LGHDT and CDR2 YNNKEL (reference sequence). This CDR3 is 15 amino acids long. CDR3 nucleotides: TGTGCCAGCAGCCAAGGGCCCCGGGGAGGGGAGACCCAGTACTTC. It yields the protein CASSQGPRGGETQYF.

V and J are TRBV2 and TRBJ1-2; 7 nucleotides line up with TRBD1. From germline, CDR1 is SNHLY and CDR2 FYNNEI. The CDR3 is 13 residues long. J was trimmed by 7 bases and V by 3 bases; bases with no gene match: 5. The CDR3 nucleotides read TGTGCCAGCAGTGACTCAGGGGGTATTGGCTACACCTTC. Protein: CASSDSGGIGYTF.